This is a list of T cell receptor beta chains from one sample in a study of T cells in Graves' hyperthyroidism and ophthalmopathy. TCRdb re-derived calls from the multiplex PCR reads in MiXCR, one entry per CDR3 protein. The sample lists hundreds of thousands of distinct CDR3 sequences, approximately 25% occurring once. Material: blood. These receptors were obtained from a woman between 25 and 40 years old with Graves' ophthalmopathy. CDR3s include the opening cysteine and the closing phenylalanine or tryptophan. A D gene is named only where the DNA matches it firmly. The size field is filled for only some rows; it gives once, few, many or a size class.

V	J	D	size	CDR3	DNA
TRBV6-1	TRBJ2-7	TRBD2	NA	CASSATSGYEQYF	TGTGCCAGCAGTGCGACTAGCGGCTACGAGCAGTACTTC
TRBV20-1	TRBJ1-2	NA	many	CSATDEPFYGYTF	TGCAGTGCAACGGACGAGCCTTTTTATGGCTACACCTTC
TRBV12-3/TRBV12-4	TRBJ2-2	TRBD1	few	CASRFQGARGTGELFF	TGTGCCAGCAGGTTTCAGGGGGCTCGGGGCACCGGGGAGCTGTTTTTT
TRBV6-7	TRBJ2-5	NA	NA	CASSYWAWTQYF	TGTGCCAGCAGTTATTGGGCGTGGACCCAGTACTTC
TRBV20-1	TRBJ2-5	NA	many	CSAVSGVWETQYF	TGCAGTGCTGTCTCAGGGGTTTGGGAGACCCAGTACTTC
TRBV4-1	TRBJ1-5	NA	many	CASSQDGRSYSNQPQHF	TGCGCCAGCAGCCAAGACGGCAGGTCCTATAGCAATCAGCCCCAGCATTTT
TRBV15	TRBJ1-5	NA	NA	CATSSGGRTTGMEPQHF	TGTGCCACCAGCAGTGGAGGACGGACGACGGGGATGGAGCCCCAGCATTTT
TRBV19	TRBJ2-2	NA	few	CASSIDVRYTTGELFF	TGTGCCAGTAGTATAGATGTTCGGTATACCACCGGGGAGCTGTTTTTT
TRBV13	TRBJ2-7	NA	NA	CASSSRTVTGEQYF	TGTGCCAGCAGCTCACGGACAGTGACGGGGGAGCAGTACTTC
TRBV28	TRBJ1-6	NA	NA	CASSSGTHHSLHF	TGTGCCAGCAGTTCCGGGACCCACCACTCCCTCCACTTT
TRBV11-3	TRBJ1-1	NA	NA	CASSLTRGGTEAFF	TGTGCCAGCAGCCTTACACGGGGGGGAACTGAAGCTTTCTTT
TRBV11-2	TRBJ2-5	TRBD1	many	CASSLGQQETQYF	TGTGCCAGCAGTTTGGGACAGCAAGAGACCCAGTACTTC
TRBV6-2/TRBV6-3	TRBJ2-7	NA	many	CASSPSDREQYF	TGTGCCAGCAGCCCCTCCGACAGGGAGCAGTACTTC
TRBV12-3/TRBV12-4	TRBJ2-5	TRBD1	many	CASSSRQGGYQETQYF	TGTGCCAGCAGTTCCCGACAGGGGGGTTACCAAGAGACCCAGTACTTC
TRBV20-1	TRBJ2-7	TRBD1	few	CSARPPLGQGAREQYF	TGCAGTGCTAGACCGCCCTTGGGACAGGGGGCGCGAGAGCAGTACTTC
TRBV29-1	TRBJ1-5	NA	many	CSVGTDNQPQHF	TGCAGCGTTGGGACGGACAATCAGCCCCAGCATTTT
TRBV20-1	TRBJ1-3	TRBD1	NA	CSADRGGNTIYF	TGCAGTGCTGACAGGGGTGGAAACACCATATATTTT
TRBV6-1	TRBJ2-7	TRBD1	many	CASRTGRKDYEQYF	TGTGCCAGCAGGACAGGGCGGAAAGACTACGAGCAGTACTTC
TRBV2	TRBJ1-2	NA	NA	CASSEDVGRGYTF	TGTGCCAGCAGTGAAGACGTTGGCCGGGGCTACACCTTC
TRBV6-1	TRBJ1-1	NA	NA	CASTQGPMNTEAFF	TGTGCCAGCACGCAGGGTCCGATGAACACTGAAGCTTTCTTT
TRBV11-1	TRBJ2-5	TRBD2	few	CASSPGLAPTPYQETQYF	TGTGCCAGCAGCCCGGGACTAGCACCCACACCGTACCAAGAGACCCAGTACTTC
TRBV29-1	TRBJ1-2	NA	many	CSSSNRDGYTF	TGCAGCTCCAGTAACAGGGATGGCTACACCTTC
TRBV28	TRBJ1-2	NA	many	CASSPLFGGYTF	TGTGCCAGCAGTCCCCTCTTCGGAGGCTACACCTTC
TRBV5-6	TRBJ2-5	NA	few	CASSPLTGTQYF	TGTGCCAGCAGCCCGCTCACGGGGACCCAGTACTTC
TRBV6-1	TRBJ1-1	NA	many	CASSERQAQNTEAFF	TGTGCCAGCAGTGAGCGGCAGGCCCAGAACACTGAAGCTTTCTTT
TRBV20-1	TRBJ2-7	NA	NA	CSAGTRYLYEQYF	TGCAGTGCCGGGACCAGGTATCTCTACGAGCAGTACTTC
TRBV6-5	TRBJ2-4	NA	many	CASSTQGSLAKNIQYF	TGTGCCAGCAGTACCCAGGGGTCCCTAGCCAAAAACATTCAGTACTTC
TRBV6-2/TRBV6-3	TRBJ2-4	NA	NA	CASSYTSGRRNIQYF	TGTGCCAGCAGTTACACGTCGGGGAGGCGAAACATTCAGTACTTC
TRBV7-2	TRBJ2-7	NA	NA	CASSLAAAGGCEQYF	TGTGCCAGCAGCTTAGCAGCCGCAGGTGGCTGCGAGCAGTACTTC
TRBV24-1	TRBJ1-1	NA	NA	CATTLGSNTEAFF	TGTGCCACCACCCTCGGTTCGAACACTGAAGCTTTCTTT
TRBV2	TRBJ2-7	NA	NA	CASDSRSSSYEQYF	TGTGCCAGCGATAGCAGGTCCTCCTCCTACGAGCAGTACTTC
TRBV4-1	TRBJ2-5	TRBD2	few	CASSQYPPRGGGVPQETQYF	TGCGCCAGCAGCCAATACCCACCCCGGGGCGGGGGAGTACCCCAAGAGACCCAGTACTTC